These 27 T cell receptor beta chains came from one sample sequenced in a study of blood T cell repertoires in COVID-19. Profiling relied on immunoSEQ multiplex PCR, and the TCRdb table lists in-frame clones only, not all of them. The sample shows around 300,000 clones, about 90% of them seen only once. Sequenced sample: PBMCs or T cells enriched from blood (not recorded which). These receptor sequences come from a woman aged 18-29 years with acute COVID-19.

This sequence joins TRBV28 and TRBJ2-7, with 14 bases that match TRBD2. CDR3 length: 14 amino acids. Trimming removed 6 bases from V and 9 bases from J; junction bases left unmatched: 7. Germline values: CDR1 MDHEN, CDR2 SYDVKM. The CDR3 bases are TGTGCCAGCAGACCGGGACTAGCGGGAGATTTGCAGTACTTC. Its translation: CASRPGLAGDLQYF.

The chain links TRBV5-1 to TRBJ2-2; TRBD2 is a possible D gene (6 bases). Germline assignment: CDR1 SGHRS and CDR2 YFSETQ. The V end was cut by 5 bases, the J end by 1 base, with 12 bases between. The CDR3 is made up of 15 amino acids. The CDR3 coding sequence is TGCGCCAGCAGAACACGGAGGGAGAACACCGGGGAGCTGTTTTTT. Residues: CASRTRRENTGELFF.

V and J are TRBV6-5 and TRBJ2-7, with a possible D match to TRBD1 (6 bases). Germline loops: CDR1 MNHEY, CDR2 SVGAGI. V was pared by 8 bases and J by 4 bases, with 18 bases between. The CDR3 is 14 residues long. This chain's CDR3 is CASSPVQGRYEQYF. Written as DNA, the CDR3 is TGTGCCAGCTCGCCCGTACAGGGCCGGTACGAGCAGTACTTC.

This chain joins TRBV10-2 and TRBJ2-7; TRBD2 aligns across 11 bases. Trimming removed 8 bases from V and 1 base from J; junction bases left unmatched: 7. The germline CDR1 and CDR2 sequences are WSHSY and SAAADI. There are 15 residues in the CDR3. The CDR3 is CASSGGTSGSYEQYF. CDR3 in DNA: TGCGCCAGCTCGGGGGGGACTAGCGGATCCTACGAGCAGTACTTC.

The chain uses TRBV18 and TRBJ1-3; TRBD1 matches at 7 bases. Germline CDR1 reads KGHSH; CDR2 reads LQKENI. This CDR3 is built from 15 residues. J was trimmed by 0 bases and V by 8 bases; bases with no gene match: 7. The CDR3 DNA reads TGTGCCAGCCGGGACAGATCTAGCTCTGGAAACACCATATATTTT. Its protein product is CASRDRSSSGNTIYF. The full variable domain, with the rest looked up from reference TRBV18 and TRBJ1-3, is NAGVMQNPRHLVRRRGQEARLRCSPMKGHSHVYWYRQLPEEGLKFMVYLQKENIIDESGMPKERFSAEFPKEGPSILRIQQVVRGDSAAYFCASRDRSSSGNTIYFGEGSWLTVV.

This chain's CDR3 is CAISESGSNQPQHF. In DNA form, the CDR3 reads TGTGCCATCAGTGAATCCGGGAGTAATCAGCCCCAGCATTTT. The V call is TRBV10-3, the J call TRBJ1-5; D unresolved. V lost 3 bases, J lost 4 bases, and 10 bases lay in between. Germline CDR1 and CDR2: ENHRY and SYGVKD. This CDR3 region has 14 residues.

The chain recombines TRBV18 with TRBJ2-3; 7 bases line up with TRBD2. The V gene end was trimmed by 1 base and the J gene end by 2 bases; junction bases not matched to a gene: 6. The CDR3 is 16 residues long. Germline-derived CDR1 and CDR2 are KGHSH and LQKENI. The chain's CDR3 is CASSPLRGGNTDTQYF. CDR3 bases: TGTGCCAGCTCACCACTCCGCGGGGGTAACACAGATACGCAGTATTTT.

J is TRBJ2-2 and V is TRBV30; D possibly corresponds to TRBD2 (6 bases). The CDR3 runs 16 residues. From germline, CDR1 is GTSNPN and CDR2 SVGIG (reference sequence). V was trimmed by 5 bases and J by 5 bases, leaving 21 bases between them. CDR3 nucleotide sequence: TGTGCCTGGGGTTTCGCGGGACTCCTGAGGACCGGGGAGCTGTTTTTT. This sequence encodes CAWGFAGLLRTGELFF.

Here the CDR3 reads CASSLSPQGNYGYTF. CDR3 in DNA: TGTGCCAGCAGCTTAAGTCCCCAGGGGAACTATGGCTACACCTTC. The chain links TRBV13 to TRBJ1-2; D possibly corresponds to TRBD1 (6 bases). Trimming pared 2 bases from V and 2 bases from J, leaving 12 bases between. CDR3 length: 15 residues. Germline lookup yields CDR1 PRHDT and CDR2 FYEKMQ (reference sequence).

This clone was counted once. The chain recombines TRBV11-2 with TRBJ2-2; TRBD1 aligns across 10 bases. This CDR3 has 17 residues. Trimming removed 4 bases from V and 5 bases from J; junction bases left unmatched: 10. In germline, CDR1 is SGHAT, CDR2 FQNNGV. CDR3 sequence (DNA): TGTGCCAGCAGCTCCGTAAGGGGGACAGGGGTTACCGGGGAGCTGTTTTTT. It encodes CASSSVRGTGVTGELFF.

The chain is built from TRBV7-6 and TRBJ2-7, with 7 nucleotides matching TRBD1. With 5 bases clipped from V and 3 bases from J, the junction kept 7 bases outside the gene matches. This CDR3 is 14 amino acids long. Germline V gives CDR1 SGHVS, CDR2 FNYEAQ. CDR3 region: CASSQGQIGYEQYF. In DNA form, the CDR3 reads TGTGCCAGCAGCCAGGGACAGATTGGCTACGAGCAGTACTTC.

As to this clone: The same CDR3 is also encoded by other DNA sequences in this sample. The chain carries TRBV7-2 and TRBJ2-7, with a weak D call TRBD2 (5 bases). The V and J ends lost 3 bases and 2 bases respectively, with 11 bases between them. The CDR3 extends over 14 amino acids. The germline V gene has CDR1 SGHTA and CDR2 FQGNSA. CDR3 nucleotides: TGTGCCAGCAGCTTGGTGGCGGGCACCTACGAGCAGTACTTC. Its translation: CASSLVAGTYEQYF.

This chain connects TRBV5-8 to TRBJ2-2, with D perhaps TRBD1 (6 bases). Germline CDR1 and CDR2: SGHTS and YDEGEE. Trimming removed 4 bases from V and 5 bases from J, with 15 bases in between. This CDR3 spans 15 amino acids. The CDR3 region is CASSPGHRGTGELFF. DNA for the CDR3: TGTGCCAGCAGCCCGGGACACCGAGGGACCGGGGAGCTGTTTTTT.

The chain employs TRBV18 and TRBJ2-7; 11 bases agree with TRBD1. Per the germline V gene, CDR1 is KGHSH and CDR2 is LQKENI. This CDR3 spans 16 amino acids. The V segment lost 2 bases and the J segment 2 bases; nucleotides outside the gene matches: 5. The CDR3 sequence: CASSPGDRGNTYEQYF. The CDR3 nucleotides read TGTGCCAGCTCACCAGGGGACAGGGGGAATACCTACGAGCAGTACTTC. The full variable domain, rest sourced from reference TRBV18 and TRBJ2-7, is NAGVMQNPRHLVRRRGQEARLRCSPMKGHSHVYWYRQLPEEGLKFMVYLQKENIIDESGMPKERFSAEFPKEGPSILRIQQVVRGDSAAYFCASSPGDRGNTYEQYFGPGTRLTVT.

The chain carries TRBV14 and TRBJ2-1; 8 bases map to TRBD2. Trimming cost V 3 bases and J 7 bases; bases outside gene matches: 8. Germline V lookup: CDR1 SGHDN, CDR2 FVKESK. This CDR3 region has 15 residues. CDR3 sequence: CASSHKGLESNEQFF. The DNA for the CDR3 is TGTGCCAGCAGCCACAAGGGACTAGAGTCTAATGAGCAGTTCTTC.

The DNA of the CDR3 is TGTGCCAGCAGCCCAAATGGCCAGGGGGGTGAGCAGTTCTTC. It yields the protein CASSPNGQGGEQFF. The chain links TRBV11-2 to TRBJ2-1; the D gene is possibly TRBD1 (7 bases). This CDR3 comprises 14 residues. V lost 5 bases, J lost 9 bases, and 17 bases lay in between. Germline V CDR1 and CDR2: SGHAT, FQNNGV.

The V and J genes are TRBV29-1 and TRBJ2-1, with TRBD2 matching 14 bases. Germline V gene lookup returns CDR1 SQVTM and CDR2 ANQGSEA. Unmatched junction bases numbered 8, after V lost 4 bases and J lost 0 bases. CDR3 length equals 18 residues. The CDR3 is CSVAGTSGSSFSYNEQFF. CDR3 coding DNA: TGCAGCGTTGCGGGGACTAGCGGGAGCTCGTTCTCCTACAATGAGCAGTTCTTC.

J is TRBJ1-5 and V is TRBV7-2, with 10 bases aligning to TRBD1. Germline loops: CDR1 SGHTA, CDR2 FQGNSA. J gave up 4 bases and V 4 bases, and 16 bases lay outside the gene matches. This CDR3 region has 19 residues. The chain's CDR3 is CASSSPTRQGAPRNQPQHF. As DNA, the CDR3 is TGTGCCAGCAGCTCACCCACAAGACAGGGGGCGCCTCGGAATCAGCCCCAGCATTTT. Variable domain in full (rest from reference TRBV7-2 and TRBJ1-5): GAGVSQSPSNKVTEKGKDVELRCDPISGHTALYWYRQSLGQGLEFLIYFQGNSAPDKSGLPSDRFSAERTGGSVSTLTIQRTQQEDSAVYLCASSSPTRQGAPRNQPQHFGDGTRLSIL.

This chain joins TRBV12-5 and TRBJ2-4; 9 bases agree with TRBD1. CDR3 size: 17 residues. The germline gives CDR1 LGHNT, CDR2 FRNRAP. V lost 6 bases and J lost 1; bases outside the gene matches: 10. In DNA, the CDR3 is TGTGCTAGTGGGACCGTCAACAGGGGGCACGCCAAAAACATTCAGTACTTC. Residues: CASGTVNRGHAKNIQYF. The variable domain in full, completed from reference TRBV12-5 and TRBJ2-4, reads DARVTQTPRHKVTEMGQEVTMRCQPILGHNTVFWYRQTMMQGLELLAYFRNRAPLDDSGMPKDRFSAEMPDATLATLKIQPSEPRDSAVYFCASGTVNRGHAKNIQYFGAGTRLSVL.

The rearrangement links TRBV3-1 (or the pseudogene TRBV3-2) to TRBJ1-6; possible D gene TRBD1, 6 bases. CDR1 and CDR2 (germline): LGHDT, YNNKEL (reference sequence). The CDR3 is 14 amino acids. The V end was cut by 5 bases, the J end by 7 bases, with 12 bases between. The CDR3 sequence is CASSYLQGNSPLHF. In DNA, the CDR3 is TGTGCCAGCAGCTACCTACAGGGAAATTCACCCCTCCACTTT.

The chain carries TRBV2 and TRBJ2-2; D unclear. This CDR3 region has 14 residues. The ends were cut back, 7 bases at V and 1 base at J, with 10 bases in the middle. Looked up from germline, CDR1 is SNHLY and CDR2 is FYNNEI. The CDR3 loop is CASKNDMNTGELFF. CDR3 coding DNA: TGTGCCAGCAAGAATGACATGAACACCGGGGAGCTGTTTTTT.

On this clone: At one end, the junction sequence differs from germline, possibly due to a read error. This chain joins TRBV27 and TRBJ2-7, with a weak D call TRBD2 (6 bases). The CDR3 sequence is 12 residues long. Germline lookup yields CDR1 MNHEY and CDR2 SMNVEV (reference sequence). CDR3 in amino acids: CASSIPTSMSDF. In nucleotides, the CDR3 is TGTGCCAGCAGTATACCGACTAGTATGAGCGACTTC.

This clone was counted a single time. The rearrangement links TRBV5-4 to TRBJ2-2; a weak D match, TRBD2 (6 bases). V dropped 3 bases and J dropped 5 bases, with 23 bases sitting between them. The germline CDR1 and CDR2 sequences are SGHNT and YYREEE (reference sequence). CDR3 length: 18 amino acids. The CDR3 loop reads CASSSGGLANLGTGELFF. The DNA for the CDR3 is TGTGCCAGCAGCTCCGGAGGCCTAGCGAACCTTGGGACCGGGGAGCTGTTTTTT.

The chain recombines TRBV28 with TRBJ2-4; TRBD2 aligns across 9 bases. V trimming: 3 bases; J trimming: 7 bases; junction bases outside the gene matches: 7. This CDR3 is 15 amino acids long. CDR1 and CDR2 from the germline V gene are MDHEN and SYDVKM. The CDR3 protein is CASSFRGRALNIQYF. The CDR3 coding sequence is TGTGCCAGCAGTTTTCGCGGGAGGGCCTTGAACATTCAGTACTTC.

The count of this clone is one. The V and J genes are TRBV15 and TRBJ1-1; the match to TRBD1 covers 7 bases. Trimming at V came to 1 base and at J to 1 base, leaving 12 bases not matched to a gene. There are 18 residues in the CDR3. Germline CDR1 and CDR2: LNHNV and YYDKDF (reference sequence). DNA of the CDR3: TGTGCCACCAGCAGAGGGGGAACCCGACAGGGAAAGAACACTGAAGCTTTCTTT. Translated: CATSRGGTRQGKNTEAFF. Full variable domain (remainder filled in from reference TRBV15 and TRBJ1-1): DAMVIQNPRYQVTQFGKPVTLSCSQTLNHNVMYWYQQKSSQAPKLLFHYYDKDFNNEADTPDNFQSRRPNTSFCFLDIRSPGLGDTAMYLCATSRGGTRQGKNTEAFFGQGTRLTVV.

The chain couples TRBV3-1 (or the pseudogene TRBV3-2) to TRBJ1-2; D is unclear. Looked up from germline, CDR1 is LGHDT and CDR2 is YNNKEL (reference sequence). V gave up 1 base and J gave up 4 bases, with 4 bases separating them. This CDR3 contains 12 residues. Written as DNA, the CDR3 is TGTGCCAGCAGCCAAGGAGCCTATGGCTACACCTTC. Protein: CASSQGAYGYTF.

This chain uses TRBV11-2 with TRBJ1-1; D possibly corresponds to TRBD1 (6 bases). The ends were cut back, 2 bases at V and 3 bases at J, with 13 bases in the middle. Germline lookup yields CDR1 SGHAT and CDR2 FQNNGV. The CDR3 has 15 residues. In nucleotides, the CDR3 is TGTGCCAGCAGCTTAAACGCAGGGGTGGACACTGAAGCTTTCTTT. This encodes CASSLNAGVDTEAFF.